This TCR beta chain was sequenced in a study of T cells in Graves' hyperthyroidism and ophthalmopathy. General observations from the study: Ophthalmopathy cases were set apart from stable hyperthyroidism by a 13 V-J model.

Germline V CDR1 and CDR2: SNHLY, FYNNEI. CDR3 length: 14 amino acids. Trimming removed 4 bases at V and 4 bases at J, with 11 bases between. It was RNA transcripts that yielded the amplified TCR beta CDR3 regions. The HTBI set primed first-round TCR CDR3 RT-PCR. TCRdb re-analysed the multiplex PCR reads in MiXCR, keeping a single row per CDR3 protein. The sample lists about 720,000 distinct CDR3 sequences, around 19% occurring once. Ten or more counts support this clonotype. Its antigen is not identified. This sequence joins TRBV2 and TRBJ1-5; TRBD1 is a possible D gene (5 bases). Source material: blood. This sequence was found in a woman aged 45-65 years with Graves' hyperthyroidism that later progressed to Graves' ophthalmopathy. Written as DNA, the CDR3 is TGTGCCAGCAGTGGGTCTAAGGGGAATCAGCCCCAGCATTTT. Encoded protein: CASSGSKGNQPQHF.